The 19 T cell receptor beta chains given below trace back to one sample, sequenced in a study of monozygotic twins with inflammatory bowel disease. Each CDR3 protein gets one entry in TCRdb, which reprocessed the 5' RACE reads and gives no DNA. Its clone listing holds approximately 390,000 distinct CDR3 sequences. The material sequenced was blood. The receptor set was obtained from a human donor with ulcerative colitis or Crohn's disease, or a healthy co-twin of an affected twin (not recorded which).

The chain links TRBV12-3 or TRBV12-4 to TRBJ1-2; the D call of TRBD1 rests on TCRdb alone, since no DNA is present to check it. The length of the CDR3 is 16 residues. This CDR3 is CASSFQGSQVVFGYTF.

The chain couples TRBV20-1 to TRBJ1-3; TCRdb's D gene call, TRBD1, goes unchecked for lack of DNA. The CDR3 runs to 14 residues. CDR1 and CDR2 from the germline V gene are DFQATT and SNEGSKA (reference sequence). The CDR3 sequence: CSASPLGAGNTIYF.

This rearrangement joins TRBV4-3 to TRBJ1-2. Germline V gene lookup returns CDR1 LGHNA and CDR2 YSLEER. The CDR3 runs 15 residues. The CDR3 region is CASSQDTAPGYGYTF.

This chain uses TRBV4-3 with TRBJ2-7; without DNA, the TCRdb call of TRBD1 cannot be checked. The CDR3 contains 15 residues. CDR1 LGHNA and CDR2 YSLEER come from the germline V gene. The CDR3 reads CASSQDGSATYEQYF.

This CDR3 is CASSPRGLPYNNSPLHF. This chain links TRBV2 with TRBJ1-6. The CDR3 spans 17 residues. In germline, CDR1 is SNHLY, CDR2 FYNNEI. Supplemented by reference TRBV2 and TRBJ1-6, the full variable domain reads EPEVTQTPSHQVTQMGQEVILRCVPISNHLYFYWYRQILGQKVEFLVSFYNNEISEKSEIFDDQFSVERPDGSNFTLKIRSTKLEDSAMYFCASSPRGLPYNNSPLHFGNGTRLTVT.

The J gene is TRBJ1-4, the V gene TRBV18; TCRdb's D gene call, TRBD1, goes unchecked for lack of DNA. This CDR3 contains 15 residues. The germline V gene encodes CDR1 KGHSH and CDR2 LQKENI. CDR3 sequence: CASSSRGGYNEKLFF.

The CDR3 sequence is CASSFWGRGETQYF. The J gene is TRBJ2-5, the V gene TRBV7-9; TCRdb designates TRBD1, a call that cannot be tested without DNA. CDR3 length equals 14 residues. In germline, CDR1 is SEHNR, CDR2 FQNEAQ (reference sequence).

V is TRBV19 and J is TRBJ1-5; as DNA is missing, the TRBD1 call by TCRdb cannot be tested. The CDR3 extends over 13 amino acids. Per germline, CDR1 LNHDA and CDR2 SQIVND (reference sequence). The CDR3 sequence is CASSIAPNQPQHF.

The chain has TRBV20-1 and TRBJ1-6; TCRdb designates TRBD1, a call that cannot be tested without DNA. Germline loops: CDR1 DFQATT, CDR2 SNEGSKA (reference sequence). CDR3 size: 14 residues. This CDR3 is CSARANRGNSSLHF.

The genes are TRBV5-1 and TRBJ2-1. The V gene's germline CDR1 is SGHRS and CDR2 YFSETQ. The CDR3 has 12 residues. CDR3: CASSFPNDEQFF.

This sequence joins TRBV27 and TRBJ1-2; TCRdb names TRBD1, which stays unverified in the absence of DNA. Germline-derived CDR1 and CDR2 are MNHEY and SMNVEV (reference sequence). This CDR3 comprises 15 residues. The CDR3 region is CASSLFQGVTYGYTF.

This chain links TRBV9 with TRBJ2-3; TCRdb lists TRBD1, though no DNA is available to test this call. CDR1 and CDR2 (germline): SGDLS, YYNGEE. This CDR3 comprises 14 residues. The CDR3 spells CASSYIAGTGAQYF.

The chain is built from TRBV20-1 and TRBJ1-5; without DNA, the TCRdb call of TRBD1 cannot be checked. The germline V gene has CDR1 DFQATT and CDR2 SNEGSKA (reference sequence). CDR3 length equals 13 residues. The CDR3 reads CSASLGGDQPQHF.

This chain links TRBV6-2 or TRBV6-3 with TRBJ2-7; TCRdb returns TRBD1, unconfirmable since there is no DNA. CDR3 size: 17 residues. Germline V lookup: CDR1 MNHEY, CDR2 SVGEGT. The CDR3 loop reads CASSYSGFGQGIHEQYF.

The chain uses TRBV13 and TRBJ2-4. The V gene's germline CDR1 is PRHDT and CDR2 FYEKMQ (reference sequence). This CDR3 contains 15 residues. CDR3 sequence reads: CASSPLIELGKVQYF. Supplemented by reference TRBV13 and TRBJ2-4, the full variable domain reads AAGVIQSPRHLIKEKRETATLKCYPIPRHDTVYWYQQGPGQDPQFLISFYEKMQSDKGSIPDRFSAQQFSDYHSELNMSSLELGDSALYFCASSPLIELGKVQYFGAGTRLSVL.

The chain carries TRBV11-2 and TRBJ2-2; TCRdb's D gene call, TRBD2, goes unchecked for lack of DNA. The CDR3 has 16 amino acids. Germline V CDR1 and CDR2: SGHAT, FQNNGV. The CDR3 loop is CASSPLGLNQRGELFF.

CDR3 amino acids: CASSTGRNEQYF. J is TRBJ2-7 and V is TRBV5-6. Germline V gives CDR1 SGHDT, CDR2 YYEEEE. This CDR3 region has 12 residues.

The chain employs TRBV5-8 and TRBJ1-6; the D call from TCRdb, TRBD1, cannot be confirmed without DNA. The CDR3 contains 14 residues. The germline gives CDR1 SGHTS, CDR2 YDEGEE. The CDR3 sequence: CASSLTSRRSPLHF.

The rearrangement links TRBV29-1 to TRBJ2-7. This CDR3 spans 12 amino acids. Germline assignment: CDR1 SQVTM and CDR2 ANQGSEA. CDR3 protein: CSVGSGLYEQYF.